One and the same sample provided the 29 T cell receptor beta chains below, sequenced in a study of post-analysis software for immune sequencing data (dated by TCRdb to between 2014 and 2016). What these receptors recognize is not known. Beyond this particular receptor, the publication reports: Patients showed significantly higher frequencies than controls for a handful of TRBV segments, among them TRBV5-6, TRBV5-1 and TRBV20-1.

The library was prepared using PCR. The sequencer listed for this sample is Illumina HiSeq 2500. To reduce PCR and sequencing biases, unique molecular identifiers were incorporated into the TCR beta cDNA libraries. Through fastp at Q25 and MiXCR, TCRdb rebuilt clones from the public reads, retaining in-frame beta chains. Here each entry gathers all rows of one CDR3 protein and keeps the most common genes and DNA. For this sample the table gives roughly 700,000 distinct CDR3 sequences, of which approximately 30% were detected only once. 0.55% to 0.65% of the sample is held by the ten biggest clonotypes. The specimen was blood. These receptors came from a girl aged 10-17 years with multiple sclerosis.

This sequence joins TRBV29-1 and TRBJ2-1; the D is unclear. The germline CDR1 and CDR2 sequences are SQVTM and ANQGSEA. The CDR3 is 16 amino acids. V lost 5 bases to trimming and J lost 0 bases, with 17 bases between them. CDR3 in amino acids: CSVIGGSTSSYNEQFF. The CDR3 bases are TGCAGCGTTATTGGCGGTTCCACGAGCTCCTACAATGAGCAGTTCTTC.

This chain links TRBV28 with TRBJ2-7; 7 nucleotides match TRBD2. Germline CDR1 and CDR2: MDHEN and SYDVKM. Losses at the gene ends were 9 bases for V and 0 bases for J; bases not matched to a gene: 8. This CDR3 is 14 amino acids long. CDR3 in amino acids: CASRREGSSYEQYF. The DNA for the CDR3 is TGTGCCAGTCGGAGGGAGGGGAGCTCCTACGAGCAGTACTTC.

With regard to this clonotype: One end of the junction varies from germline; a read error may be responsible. CDR3 nucleotides: TGCAGGGCTAGAATGCCGGGACAGCTCCACTTT. Translating it yields CRARMPGQLHF. The chain uses TRBV20-1 and TRBJ1-6, with TRBD1 identical over 7 bases. This CDR3 spans 11 amino acids. CDR1 and CDR2 from the germline V gene are DFQATT and SNEGSKA (reference sequence).

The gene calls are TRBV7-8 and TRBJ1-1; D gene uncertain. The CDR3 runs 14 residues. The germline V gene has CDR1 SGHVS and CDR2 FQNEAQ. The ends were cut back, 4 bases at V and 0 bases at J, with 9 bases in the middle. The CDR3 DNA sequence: TGTGCCAGCAGCTCCAGAAATTTGAACACTGAAGCTTTCTTT. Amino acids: CASSSRNLNTEAFF.

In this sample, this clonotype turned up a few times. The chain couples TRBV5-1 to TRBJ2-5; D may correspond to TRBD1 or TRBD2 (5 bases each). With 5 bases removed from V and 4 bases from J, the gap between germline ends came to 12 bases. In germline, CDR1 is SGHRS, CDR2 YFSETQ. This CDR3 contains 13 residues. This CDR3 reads CASRRDGLETQYF. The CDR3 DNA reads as TGCGCCAGCAGACGGGACGGATTAGAGACCCAGTACTTC.

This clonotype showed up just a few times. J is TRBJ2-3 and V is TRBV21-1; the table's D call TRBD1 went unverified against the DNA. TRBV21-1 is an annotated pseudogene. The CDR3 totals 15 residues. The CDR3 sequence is CASSTYRGGTDTQYF. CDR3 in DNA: TGTGCCAGCAGCACATATCGAGGGGGAACAGATACGCAGTATTTT.

The CDR3 spells CASKLAGTQETQFF. CDR3 sequence (DNA): TGCGCCAGCAAACTAGCGGGGACCCAAGAGACCCAGTTCTTC. The rearrangement joins TRBV5-1 to TRBJ2-1; 10 nucleotides line up with TRBD2. With 6 bases clipped from V and 13 bases from J, the junction kept 13 bases outside the gene matches. The CDR3 is made up of 14 amino acids. Germline CDR1 reads SGHRS; CDR2 reads YFSETQ.

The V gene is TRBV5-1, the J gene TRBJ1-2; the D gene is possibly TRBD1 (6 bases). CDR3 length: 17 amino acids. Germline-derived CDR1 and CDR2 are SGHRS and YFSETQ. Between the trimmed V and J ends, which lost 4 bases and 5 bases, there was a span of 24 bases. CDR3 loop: CASSQSDAGQRAYGYTF. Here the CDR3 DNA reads TGCGCCAGCAGCCAATCTGATGCCGGACAGCGGGCGTATGGCTACACCTTC.

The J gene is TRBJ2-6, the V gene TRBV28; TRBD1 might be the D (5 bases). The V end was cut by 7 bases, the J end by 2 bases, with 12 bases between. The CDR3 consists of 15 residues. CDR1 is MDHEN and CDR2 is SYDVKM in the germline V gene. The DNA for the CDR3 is TGTGCCAGCATGCTAGGCAGGGCTGGGGCCAACGTCCTGACTTTC. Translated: CASMLGRAGANVLTF.

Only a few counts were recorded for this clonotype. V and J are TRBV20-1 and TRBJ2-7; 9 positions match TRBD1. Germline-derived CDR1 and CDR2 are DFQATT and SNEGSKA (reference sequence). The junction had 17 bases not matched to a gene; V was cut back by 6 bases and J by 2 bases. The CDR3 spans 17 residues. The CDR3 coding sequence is TGCAGTGCCCCAGCCCTTCAACCGGGACAGGGCACCTACGAGCAGTACTTC. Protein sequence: CSAPALQPGQGTYEQYF.

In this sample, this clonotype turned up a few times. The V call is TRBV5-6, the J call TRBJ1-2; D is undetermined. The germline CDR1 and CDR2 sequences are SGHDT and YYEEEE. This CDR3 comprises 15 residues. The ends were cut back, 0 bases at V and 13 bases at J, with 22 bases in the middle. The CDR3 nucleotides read TGTGCCAGCAGCTTGGTATTCGGGATGGTGAATGAGCGCACCTTC. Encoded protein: CASSLVFGMVNERTF.

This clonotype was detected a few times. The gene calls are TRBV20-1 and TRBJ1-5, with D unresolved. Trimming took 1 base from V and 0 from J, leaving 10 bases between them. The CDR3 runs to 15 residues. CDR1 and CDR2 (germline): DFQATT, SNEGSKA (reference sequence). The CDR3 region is CSARGYRDSNQPQHF. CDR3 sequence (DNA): TGCAGTGCTAGAGGCTACCGGGATAGCAATCAGCCCCAGCATTTT.

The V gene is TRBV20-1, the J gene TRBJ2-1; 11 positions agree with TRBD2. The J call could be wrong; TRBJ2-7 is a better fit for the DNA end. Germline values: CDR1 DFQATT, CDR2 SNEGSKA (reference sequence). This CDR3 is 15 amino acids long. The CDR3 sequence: CSARPTSGAYNEQYF. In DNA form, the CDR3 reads TGCAGTGCTAGACCGACTAGCGGGGCTTACAATGAGCAGTACTTC.

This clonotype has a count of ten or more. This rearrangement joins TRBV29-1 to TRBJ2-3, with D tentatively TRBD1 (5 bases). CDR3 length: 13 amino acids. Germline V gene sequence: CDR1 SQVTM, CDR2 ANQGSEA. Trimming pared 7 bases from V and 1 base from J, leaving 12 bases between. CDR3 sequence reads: CSARKGGTDTQYF. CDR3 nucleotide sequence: TGCAGCGCTCGAAAAGGGGGCACAGATACGCAGTATTTT.

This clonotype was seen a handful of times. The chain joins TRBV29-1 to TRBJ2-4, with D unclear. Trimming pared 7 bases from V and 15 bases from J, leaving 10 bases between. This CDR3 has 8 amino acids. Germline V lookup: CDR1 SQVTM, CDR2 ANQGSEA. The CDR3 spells CSAPRGYF. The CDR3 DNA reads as TGCAGCGCGCCCCGCGGGTACTTC. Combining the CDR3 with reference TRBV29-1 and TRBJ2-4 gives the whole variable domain SAVISQKPSRDICQRGTSLTIQCQVDSQVTMMFWYRQQPGQSLTLIATANQGSEATYESGFVIDKFPISRPNLTFSTLTVSNMSPEDSSIYLCSAPRGYFGAGTRLSVL.

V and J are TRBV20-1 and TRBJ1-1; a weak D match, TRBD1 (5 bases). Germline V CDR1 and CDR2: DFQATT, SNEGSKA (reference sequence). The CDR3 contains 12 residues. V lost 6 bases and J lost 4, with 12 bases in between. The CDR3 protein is CSAQGPSTEAFF. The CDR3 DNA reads TGCAGTGCCCAGGGTCCGTCCACTGAAGCTTTCTTT.

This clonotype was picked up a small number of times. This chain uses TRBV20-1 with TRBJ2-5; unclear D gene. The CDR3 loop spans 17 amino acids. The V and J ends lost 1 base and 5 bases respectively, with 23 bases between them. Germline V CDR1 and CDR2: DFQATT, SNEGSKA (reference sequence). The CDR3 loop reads CSARGRPPDRSRETQYF. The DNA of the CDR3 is TGCAGTGCTAGAGGTCGCCCCCCGGATAGAAGCCGGGAGACCCAGTACTTC.

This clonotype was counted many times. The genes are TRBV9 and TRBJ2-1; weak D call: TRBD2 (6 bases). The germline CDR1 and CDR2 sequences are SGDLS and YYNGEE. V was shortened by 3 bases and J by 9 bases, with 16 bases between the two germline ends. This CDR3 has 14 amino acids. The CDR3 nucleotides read TGTGCCAGCAGCGACGGGACGCGGGGCGGTGAGCAGTTCTTC. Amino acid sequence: CASSDGTRGGEQFF. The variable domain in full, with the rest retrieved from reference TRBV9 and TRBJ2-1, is DSGVTQTPKHLITATGQRVTLRCSPRSGDLSVYWYQQSLDQGLQFLIQYYNGEERAKGNILERFSAQQFPDLHSELNLSSLELGDSALYFCASSDGTRGGEQFFGPGTRLTVL.

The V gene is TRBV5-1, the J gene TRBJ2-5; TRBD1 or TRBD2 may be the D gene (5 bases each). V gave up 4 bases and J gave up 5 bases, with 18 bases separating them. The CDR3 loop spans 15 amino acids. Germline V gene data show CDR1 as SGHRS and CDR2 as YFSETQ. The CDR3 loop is CASSPTSGRGETQYF. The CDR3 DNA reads TGCGCCAGCAGCCCGACATCGGGGCGAGGCGAGACCCAGTACTTC.

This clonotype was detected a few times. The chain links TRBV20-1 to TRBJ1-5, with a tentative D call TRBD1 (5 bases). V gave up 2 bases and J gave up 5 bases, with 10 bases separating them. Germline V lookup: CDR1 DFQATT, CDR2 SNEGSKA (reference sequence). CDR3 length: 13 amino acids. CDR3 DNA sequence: TGCAGTGCTAGATCGACAGCATATCAGCCCCAGCATTTT. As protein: CSARSTAYQPQHF.

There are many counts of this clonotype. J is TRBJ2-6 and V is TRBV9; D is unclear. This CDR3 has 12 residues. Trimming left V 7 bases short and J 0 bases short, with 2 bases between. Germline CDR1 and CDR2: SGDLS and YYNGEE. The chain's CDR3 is CASVSGANVLTF. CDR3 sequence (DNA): TGTGCCAGCGTCTCTGGGGCCAACGTCCTGACTTTC.

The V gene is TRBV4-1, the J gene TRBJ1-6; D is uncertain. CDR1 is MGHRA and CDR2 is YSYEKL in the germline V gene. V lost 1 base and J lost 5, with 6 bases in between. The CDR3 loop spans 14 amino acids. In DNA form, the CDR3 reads TGCGCCAGCAGCCAAGGGGTAGATAATTCACCCCTCCACTTT. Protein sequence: CASSQGVDNSPLHF.

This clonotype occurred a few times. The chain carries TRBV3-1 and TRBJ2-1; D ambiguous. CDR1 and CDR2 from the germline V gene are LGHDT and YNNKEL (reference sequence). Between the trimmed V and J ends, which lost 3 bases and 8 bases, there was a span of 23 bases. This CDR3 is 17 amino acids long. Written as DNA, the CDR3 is TGTGCCAGCAGCCAGGACCCGCCCACGCCGGTTATCGATGAGCAGTTCTTC. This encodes CASSQDPPTPVIDEQFF.

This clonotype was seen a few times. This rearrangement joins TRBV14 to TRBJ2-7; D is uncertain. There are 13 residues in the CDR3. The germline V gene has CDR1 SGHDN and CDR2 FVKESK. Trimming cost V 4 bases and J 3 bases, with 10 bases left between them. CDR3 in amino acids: CASSLERFYEQYF. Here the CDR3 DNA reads TGTGCCAGCAGCCTCGAGAGGTTCTACGAGCAGTACTTC.

CDR3 nucleotides: TGCAGTGCTAGAGATCCCCACCTACGGCTAGCGGGGGACACAGATACGCAGTATTTT. It codes for CSARDPHLRLAGDTDTQYF. This chain connects TRBV20-1 to TRBJ2-3, with TRBD2 identical over 10 bases. V shed 0 bases and J 2 bases; nucleotides not matched to a gene: 14. This CDR3 is built from 19 residues. Germline V gene data show CDR1 as DFQATT and CDR2 as SNEGSKA (reference sequence).

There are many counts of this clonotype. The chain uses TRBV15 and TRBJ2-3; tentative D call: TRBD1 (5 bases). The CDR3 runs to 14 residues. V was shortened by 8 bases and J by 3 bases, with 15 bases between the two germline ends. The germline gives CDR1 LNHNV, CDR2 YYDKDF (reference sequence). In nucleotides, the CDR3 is TGTGCCACCGGGGTGGACATATCAACAGATACGCAGTATTTT. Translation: CATGVDISTDTQYF.

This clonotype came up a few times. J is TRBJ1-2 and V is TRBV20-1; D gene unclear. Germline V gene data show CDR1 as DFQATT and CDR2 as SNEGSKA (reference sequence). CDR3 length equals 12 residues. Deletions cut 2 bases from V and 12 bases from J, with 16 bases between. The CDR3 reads CSARPDARIHTF. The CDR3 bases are TGCAGTGCTAGACCGGACGCCAGGATCCACACCTTC.

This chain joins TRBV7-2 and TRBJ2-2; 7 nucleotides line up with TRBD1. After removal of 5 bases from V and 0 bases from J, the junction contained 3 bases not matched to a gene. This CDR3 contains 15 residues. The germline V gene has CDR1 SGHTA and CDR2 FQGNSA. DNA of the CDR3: TGTGCCAGCAGCCTGGACAGGCCGAACACCGGGGAGCTGTTTTTT. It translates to CASSLDRPNTGELFF.

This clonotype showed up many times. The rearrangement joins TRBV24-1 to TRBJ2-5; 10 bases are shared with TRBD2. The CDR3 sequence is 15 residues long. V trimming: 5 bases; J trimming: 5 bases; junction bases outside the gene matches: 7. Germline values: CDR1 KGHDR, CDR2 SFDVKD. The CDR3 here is CATSAGTSVEETQYF. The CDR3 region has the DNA TGTGCCACCAGTGCCGGGACTAGCGTAGAGGAGACCCAGTACTTC.